Listed here are 7 T cell receptor beta chains from one sample, sequenced in a study of T cell responses to AZD1222 COVID-19 vaccine. Using immunoSEQ multiplex PCR, the repertoire was profiled, and TCRdb retains in-frame clones only, with some absent. Among roughly 100,000 clones listed, nearly 90% were seen once. This specimen consisted of peripheral blood, obtained on day 0 of AZD1222 vaccination. Receptor source: an adult in good health.

V and J are TRBV9 and TRBJ1-1, with 7 nucleotides matching TRBD1. V was clipped by 3 bases and J by 5 bases; unmatched bases: 1. The CDR3 is 12 residues long. The germline gives CDR1 SGDLS, CDR2 YYNGEE. The CDR3 bases are TGTGCCAGCAGCGAGACAGGGACTGAAGCTTTCTTT. It encodes CASSETGTEAFF.

In its sample, this clone was seen once. The rearrangement links TRBV19 to TRBJ1-5; tentatively, D is TRBD1 (5 bases). Trimming took off 7 bases at V and 0 bases at J, with 10 bases between the two ends. This CDR3 comprises 14 residues. CDR1 and CDR2 from the germline V gene are LNHDA and SQIVND (reference sequence). CDR3: CASIGTDSNQPQHF. CDR3 coding DNA: TGTGCCAGTATTGGGACGGATAGCAATCAGCCCCAGCATTTT. Full variable domain (rest looked up from reference TRBV19 and TRBJ1-5): DGGITQSPKYLFRKEGQNVTLSCEQNLNHDAMYWYRQDPGQGLRLIYYSQIVNDFQKGDIAEGYSVSREKKESFPLTVTSAQKNPTAFYLCASIGTDSNQPQHFGDGTRLSIL.

The chain recombines TRBV9 with TRBJ2-3, with no clear D. Germline-derived CDR1 and CDR2 are SGDLS and YYNGEE. The CDR3 spans 14 residues. With 0 bases removed from V and 0 bases from J, the gap between germline ends came to 5 bases. In DNA form, the CDR3 reads TGTGCCAGCAGCGTAGTTAAAAGCACAGATACGCAGTATTTT. It encodes CASSVVKSTDTQYF.

This sequence joins TRBV5-1 and TRBJ1-6; D remains unclear. Trimming left V 4 bases short and J 0 bases short, with 8 bases between. Per germline, CDR1 SGHRS and CDR2 YFSETQ. The CDR3 loop spans 15 amino acids. CDR3: CASSPESSYNSPLHF. CDR3 bases: TGCGCCAGCAGCCCGGAGAGCTCCTATAATTCACCCCTCCACTTT.

J is TRBJ2-7 and V is TRBV6-5, with D perhaps matching TRBD2 (6 bases). The length of the CDR3 is 13 residues. Germline-derived CDR1 and CDR2 are MNHEY and SVGAGI. Deletions cut 7 bases from V and 6 bases from J, with 16 bases between. Here the CDR3 DNA reads TGTGCCAGCATTCTGGGGAGGAACGGCGAGCAGTACGTC. It encodes CASILGRNGEQYV.

The chain employs TRBV29-1 and TRBJ2-1; 9 bases are a match to TRBD2. CDR1 and CDR2 (germline): SQVTM, ANQGSEA. The CDR3 extends over 13 amino acids. With V trimmed by 4 bases and J by 10 bases, 8 bases remained unmatched. The CDR3 DNA follows: TGCAGCGTTGTGTTGTCTCTAGCGGGAGAGCAGTTCTTC. Translation: CSVVLSLAGEQFF.

The chain combines TRBV25-1 with TRBJ2-1; D tentatively reads TRBD1 or TRBD2 (6 bases each). The CDR3 covers 15 residues. Germline CDR1 and CDR2: MGHDK and SYGVNS. Trimming removed 5 bases from V and 4 bases from J, with 15 bases in between. DNA of the CDR3: TGTGCCAGCAGTCGGGGGCTGGACCTTTACAATGAGCAGTTCTTC. Its translation is CASSRGLDLYNEQFF.